The clone carrying this TCR beta chain appeared a single time. Authors' processing steps: Researchers report that nucleated cell counts were estimated from reference gene primer amplification. The data were produced by immunoSEQ multiplex PCR, yet TCRdb's version contains in-frame clones alone and is incomplete. Clone size and V and J calls were adopted from that table, with D and trimming inferred from the DNA. The table records 55,000 to 65,000 clones, around four fifths of them present only once. This record belongs to a study of blood T cell repertoires in COVID-19. The wider study: Spain, Italy and the United States supplied samples that represented acute and convalescent COVID-19. From T cells, B-cell-depleted T cells, or PBMCs came the material, which was cDNA or gDNA.

Seattle participants joined during active infection and were tracked over time. The sequence came from a man aged 55-75 years with COVID-19, enrolled during active disease. Sequencing used peripheral blood.

Here the CDR3 reads CASSVGGQGFGNTIYF. The CDR3 region has the DNA TGTGCCAGCAGCGTAGGAGGGCAGGGGTTCGGAAACACCATATATTTT. V gene TRBV9 combines with J gene TRBJ1-3, with D possibly being TRBD1 (6 bases). The CDR3 length is 16 residues. V was trimmed by 0 bases and J by 4 bases, leaving 14 bases between them. CDR1 is SGDLS and CDR2 is YYNGEE in the germline V gene.